Listed below are T cell receptor beta chains from one sample, sequenced in a study of beta chain features in type 1 diabetes. Produced via immunoSEQ multiplex PCR; TCRdb's table is partial and in-frame only. The sample records more than 250,000 clones, around 24% being singletons. What was sequenced was naive CD4+ T cells from blood. The receptor set was obtained from a woman aged 30 to 39 with type 1 diabetes. The CDR3 runs from the conserved cysteine through the conserved F or W. The D gene is left open where the match is weak. Size tells how often a clone was seen (once, few, many) or the class of an expanded clone, and some rows leave it out.

clone_size,j_call,d_call,v_call,cdr3_length,cdr3_nt,cdr3_aa
few,TRBJ2-7,-,TRBV14,12,TGTGCCAGCAGCCCGCACGGGTACGAGCAGTACTTC,CASSPHGYEQYF
-,TRBJ2-1,-,TRBV9,14,TGTGCCAGCAGCGACGGGAACTCCTACAATGAGCAGTTCTTC,CASSDGNSYNEQFF
few,TRBJ2-7,-,TRBV2,15,TGTGCCAGCAGTGAGGGACTGGGACAGACCTACGAGCAGTACTTC,CASSEGLGQTYEQYF
-,TRBJ2-6,-,TRBV6-5,15,TGTGCCAGCAGGCGCATGTCCTCTGGGGCCAACGTCCTGACTTTC,CASRRMSSGANVLTF
-,TRBJ2-7,-,TRBV5-6,13,TGTGCCAGCAGCTTGCCGTCGAGTTACGAGCAGTACTTC,CASSLPSSYEQYF
-,TRBJ1-1,-,TRBV7-3,13,TGTGCCAGCAGCCCCCGGGTGGACACTGAAGCTTTCTTT,CASSPRVDTEAFF
few,TRBJ2-5,-,TRBV27,13,TGTGCCAGCAGTAGTGCGGACCAAGAGACCCAGTACTTC,CASSSADQETQYF
-,TRBJ2-3,-,TRBV5-1,14,TGCGCCAGCAGGCCCCTACCCAGCACAGATACGCAGTATTTT,CASRPLPSTDTQYF
-,TRBJ2-7,-,TRBV27,14,TGTGCCAGCAGGTCACGATCCAGGGGAAGCGAGCAGTACTTC,CASRSRSRGSEQYF
-,TRBJ2-7,-,TRBV18,14,TGTGCCAGCTCACCAACTGATGAGGACTACGAGCAGTACTTC,CASSPTDEDYEQYF
few,TRBJ2-2,-,TRBV29-1,13,TGCAGCGTTGGCAGATCCCACACCGGGGAGCTGTTTTTT,CSVGRSHTGELFF
-,TRBJ2-1,TRBD1,TRBV7-3,13,TGTGCCAGCAGTTTCGACAGGGGCAATGAGCAGTTCTTC,CASSFDRGNEQFF
-,TRBJ2-3,-,TRBV12-2,17,TGTGCAAGTCGCTTAGGGTCTAGCGGGACGATTACAGATACGCAGTATTTT,CASRLGSSGTITDTQYF
few,TRBJ2-7,TRBD1,TRBV5-4,14,TGTGCCAGCAGCAGAGGGGGACAGGACTACGAGCAGTACTTC,CASSRGGQDYEQYF
few,TRBJ2-3,TRBD2,TRBV15,15,TGTGCCACCAGCAAGACTAGCGGGAAATCAGATACGCAGTATTTT,CATSKTSGKSDTQYF
few,TRBJ2-1,TRBD2,TRBV6-4,14,TGTGCCAGCAGATGGACTAGCGGGGACAATGAGCAGTTCTTC,CASRWTSGDNEQFF
-,TRBJ2-3,TRBD2,TRBV7-9,15,TGTGCCAGCAGCCGACTAGCGGGAGGAGGAGATACGCAGTATTTT,CASSRLAGGGDTQYF
-,TRBJ1-2,TRBD1,TRBV4-1,16,TGCGCCAGCAGCCAAAAACGGGACAGATCTGACTATGGCTACACCTTC,CASSQKRDRSDYGYTF
-,TRBJ2-7,-,TRBV28,15,TGTGCCAGCAGTTTGATTGGTCCGGGGGTCTACGAGCAGTACTTC,CASSLIGPGVYEQYF
-,TRBJ2-5,TRBD2,TRBV7-9,14,TGTGCCAGCAGCCGAGGACTAGCGGTAGAGACCCAGTACTTC,CASSRGLAVETQYF
-,TRBJ1-1,-,TRBV10-2,14,TGCGCCAGCAGTGAGTCTGGCGGGGGAGCTGAAGCTTTCTTT,CASSESGGGAEAFF
-,TRBJ2-6,-,TRBV21-1,17,TGTGCCAGCAGCAAAAGCGGACTCCTCTCTGGGGCCAACGTCCTGACTTTC,CASSKSGLLSGANVLTF
few,TRBJ1-1,-,TRBV20-1,11,TGCAGTGCTAGGACAGCCGATGAAGCTTTCTTT,CSARTADEAFF
few,TRBJ2-5,-,TRBV18,13,TGTGCCAGCTCACCACGGGAGCAAGAGACCCAGTACTTC,CASSPREQETQYF
few,TRBJ1-2,-,TRBV7-9,14,TGTGCCAGCAGCTTAGAGGTCAGGGGTTATGGCTACACCTTC,CASSLEVRGYGYTF
-,TRBJ2-6,-,TRBV29-1,15,TGCAGCGTCGGGACACCGAGCTCTGGGGCCAACGTCCTGACTTTC,CSVGTPSSGANVLTF
few,TRBJ1-2,-,TRBV19,12,TGTGCCAGTAAGGAGATCACCTATGGCTACACCTTC,CASKEITYGYTF
few,TRBJ1-1,-,TRBV18,14,TGTGCCAGCTTACAGGGTAGAGGGAACACTGAAGCTTTCTTT,CASLQGRGNTEAFF
-,TRBJ1-1,TRBD1,TRBV29-1,11,TGCAGCGCAGACAGGGGAACTGAAGCTTTCTTT,CSADRGTEAFF
-,TRBJ1-1,TRBD1,TRBV30,11,TGTGCCTGGACACAGGGACAGGAAGCTTTCTTT,CAWTQGQEAFF